This record concerns one T cell receptor beta chain sequence. The data belong to a study of blood T cell repertoires in COVID-19. The overall study: The origin of the acute and convalescent COVID-19 samples was the United States, Italy and Spain. Nucleic acid was either cDNA or gDNA, and it came from T cells, B-cell-depleted T cells, or PBMCs.

Per the original data handling: Reference gene primer amplification gave estimated nucleated cell counts. Assay: immunoSEQ multiplex PCR; the TCRdb copy retains only in-frame clones and omits some. V, J and clone size reflect that table, while D and trimming were determined from the DNA. Among about 120,000 clones listed, about 83% were seen once. The CDR3 extends over 15 amino acids. Germline CDR1 reads MDHEN; CDR2 reads SYDVKM. V lost 5 bases to trimming and J lost 2 bases, with 13 bases between them. The TCR was taken from a man aged 65-85 years with acute or convalescent COVID-19. The V gene is TRBV28, the J gene TRBJ2-4; no reliable D call. Material for sequencing was peripheral blood. In DNA form, the CDR3 reads TGTGCCAGCAGTGTCCGTCTGAGGTCCAAAAACATTCAGTACTTC. It translates to CASSVRLRSKNIQYF.